The 27 T cell receptor beta chains given below trace back to one sample, sequenced in a study of cytomegalovirus exposure and HLA in healthy donors. PCR employed 60 Vbeta and 13 Jbeta primers. TCRdb keeps only in-frame clones here, not all; method: immunoSEQ multiplex PCR. The repertoire holds under 200,000 clones, with around 74% as singletons. Material: PBMCs. These receptor sequences come from a female donor in good health and CMV-seronegative.

The chain uses TRBV4-2 and TRBJ2-7; TRBD2 matches 8 bases. The germline V gene has CDR1 LGHNA and CDR2 YNFKEQ. The ends lost 1 base at V and 1 base at J; junction bases unmatched: 6. The CDR3 loop spans 16 amino acids. The CDR3 reads CASSQGPAGVSYEQYF. For the CDR3, the DNA is TGTGCCAGCAGCCAAGGGCCAGCGGGAGTTTCCTACGAGCAGTACTTC.

This chain joins TRBV5-1 and TRBJ1-3, with D tentatively TRBD1 (6 bases). The CDR3 is made up of 15 amino acids. Germline CDR1 SGHRS, CDR2 YFSETQ. V lost 0 bases to trimming and J lost 0 bases, with 7 bases between them. CDR3 DNA sequence: TGCGCCAGCAGCTTGGGGGACAACTCTGGAAACACCATATATTTT. Translating it yields CASSLGDNSGNTIYF.

The chain has TRBV30 and TRBJ1-4; 9 nucleotides match TRBD1. V shed 2 bases, J shed 4 bases, and the junction held 5 bases outside the gene matches. Germline V CDR1 and CDR2: GTSNPN, SVGIG (reference sequence). The CDR3 has 15 residues. CDR3 sequence reads: CAWSTGGFDNEKLFF. CDR3 DNA sequence: TGTGCCTGGAGTACAGGGGGCTTTGATAATGAAAAACTGTTTTTT.

CDR3 residues: CASSFRTSHNTGELFF. The CDR3 DNA is TGTGCCAGCAGCTTCAGGACTTCCCATAACACCGGGGAGCTGTTTTTT. This sequence joins TRBV5-6 and TRBJ2-2, with a possible D match to TRBD2 (5 bases). CDR3 length: 16 residues. V gave up 2 bases and J gave up 2 bases, with 13 bases separating them. The germline V gene encodes CDR1 SGHDT and CDR2 YYEEEE.

The chain uses TRBV5-1 and TRBJ2-7; tentatively, D is TRBD1 (7 bases). The CDR3 totals 14 residues. The V end lost 1 base, the J end lost 7 bases, and 15 bases lay between the germline ends. Germline V gene sequence: CDR1 SGHRS, CDR2 YFSETQ. CDR3 DNA: TGCGCCAGCAGCTTGAATGGGGCAGGGGGGGAGCAGTACTTC. Its protein product is CASSLNGAGGEQYF.

V and J are TRBV21-1 and TRBJ1-2; TRBD1 is the table's D call and was not checked against the DNA. TRBV21-1 is reported as a pseudogene. The CDR3 totals 15 residues. CDR3 nucleotide sequence: TGTGCCAGCAGCAAAGAAAGGGGGCGCAGCTATGGCTACACCTTC. Its translation: CASSKERGRSYGYTF.

The chain carries TRBV19 and TRBJ2-3; D may be TRBD1 (6 bases). This CDR3 region has 16 residues. V was clipped by 7 bases and J by 2 bases, with 19 bases between them. Germline V gene data show CDR1 as LNHDA and CDR2 as SQIVND (reference sequence). DNA for the CDR3: TGTGCCAGTAATGACGAGGACAGTTCTCCCACAGATACGCAGTATTTT. Protein sequence: CASNDEDSSPTDTQYF.

This chain joins TRBV19 and TRBJ1-4, with 8 bases lining up with TRBD1. Germline V gives CDR1 LNHDA, CDR2 SQIVND (reference sequence). CDR3 length: 15 residues. The V gene end was trimmed by 6 bases and the J gene end by 0 bases; junction bases not matched to a gene: 3. Here the CDR3 reads CASRKDRATNEKLFF. For the CDR3, the DNA is TGTGCCAGTAGGAAGGACAGGGCAACTAATGAAAAACTGTTTTTT.

This chain connects TRBV7-8 to TRBJ2-7; a possible D gene is TRBD2 (5 bases). The CDR3 consists of 14 residues. Germline V gene sequence: CDR1 SGHVS, CDR2 FQNEAQ. Trimming cost V 1 base and J 3 bases, with 10 bases left between them. The CDR3 DNA follows: TGTGCCAGCAGCTTAGGAGGGAGAAGCTACGAGCAGTACTTC. Protein product: CASSLGGRSYEQYF.

The CDR3 protein is CAWNRDRVPKKSYNSPLHF. The CDR3 nucleotides are TGTGCCTGGAACCGGGACAGGGTTCCGAAAAAATCCTATAATTCACCCCTCCACTTT. J is TRBJ1-6 and V is TRBV30; 9 bases match TRBD1. The germline gives CDR1 GTSNPN, CDR2 SVGIG (reference sequence). The trim removed 4 bases at V and 1 base at J, leaving 14 bases unmatched. The CDR3 runs to 19 residues.

This clone was counted only a few times. J is TRBJ2-1 and V is TRBV5-5, with 8 bases that match TRBD1. V gave up 5 bases and J gave up 3 bases; unmatched junction bases: 7. Germline V gene data show CDR1 as SGHKS and CDR2 as YYEKEE (reference sequence). This CDR3 is built from 15 residues. The CDR3 DNA is TGTGCCAGCAGTTCCGGGACAGGAATCTACAATGAGCAGTTCTTC. This sequence encodes CASSSGTGIYNEQFF.

This clone turned up a few times. The CDR3 reads CASSAKGGAGEKLFF. The CDR3 coding sequence is TGTGCCAGCAGCGCGAAAGGGGGCGCGGGGGAAAAACTGTTTTTT. The J gene is TRBJ1-4, the V gene TRBV6-4; 7 bases fit TRBD1. V lost 6 bases to trimming and J lost 8 bases; unmatched junction nucleotides: 12. This CDR3 spans 15 amino acids. The germline V gene has CDR1 MRHNA and CDR2 SNTAGT.

The gene calls are TRBV5-4 and TRBJ1-1; the D is unclear. This CDR3 is built from 13 residues. Trimming stripped 0 bases from V and 4 bases from J, with 7 bases between. Germline values: CDR1 SGHNT, CDR2 YYREEE (reference sequence). The CDR3 here is CASSLDRFTEAFF. In nucleotides, the CDR3 is TGTGCCAGCAGCTTGGACAGATTCACTGAAGCTTTCTTT. Full variable domain (rest looked up from reference TRBV5-4 and TRBJ1-1): ETGVTQSPTHLIKTRGQQVTLRCSSQSGHNTVSWYQQALGQGPQFIFQYYREEENGRGNFPPRFSGLQFPNYSSELNVNALELDDSALYLCASSLDRFTEAFFGQGTRLTVV.

This chain links TRBV11-2 with TRBJ2-2, with D maybe TRBD2 (6 bases). The CDR3 consists of 15 residues. V dropped 0 bases and J dropped 6 bases, with 11 bases sitting between them. The germline gives CDR1 SGHAT, CDR2 FQNNGV. As DNA, the CDR3 is TGTGCCAGCAGCTTAGAGGAGGGCCTTCCCGGGGAGCTGTTTTTT. It specifies CASSLEEGLPGELFF. Combining the CDR3 with reference TRBV11-2 and TRBJ2-2 gives the whole variable domain EAGVAQSPRYKIIEKRQSVAFWCNPISGHATLYWYQQILGQGPKLLIQFQNNGVVDDSQLPKDRFSAERLKGVDSTLKIQPAKLEDSAVYLCASSLEEGLPGELFFGEGSRLTVL.

This chain connects TRBV5-1 to TRBJ2-1, with 7 positions matching TRBD2. Germline assignment: CDR1 SGHRS and CDR2 YFSETQ. The V gene end was trimmed by 3 bases and the J gene end by 7 bases; junction bases not matched to a gene: 13. CDR3 size: 16 residues. The CDR3 DNA is TGCGCCAGCAGCTACCTATCGGGAGGCCCCGTTAATGAGCAGTTCTTC. Amino acids: CASSYLSGGPVNEQFF. Full variable domain (outside the CDR3, taken from reference TRBV5-1 and TRBJ2-1): KAGVTQTPRYLIKTRGQQVTLSCSPISGHRSVSWYQQTPGQGLQFLFEYFSETQRNKGNFPGRFSGRQFSNSRSEMNVSTLELGDSALYLCASSYLSGGPVNEQFFGPGTRLTVL.

This clone has a single count. This chain links TRBV27 with TRBJ2-1; 10 nucleotides line up with TRBD2. J was trimmed by 3 bases and V by 0 bases; bases with no gene match: 2. The CDR3 is made up of 16 amino acids. Germline CDR1 MNHEY, CDR2 SMNVEV (reference sequence). Here the CDR3 DNA reads TGTGCCAGCAGTTTATCCGGACTAGCGGACTACAATGAGCAGTTCTTC. Protein product: CASSLSGLADYNEQFF.

This clone was observed a few times. The rearrangement uses TRBV5-4 and TRBJ2-7; TRBD1 agrees at 9 bases. J was trimmed by 6 bases and V by 0 bases; bases with no gene match: 13. This CDR3 has 17 amino acids. From germline, CDR1 is SGHNT and CDR2 YYREEE (reference sequence). As DNA, the CDR3 is TGTGCCAGCAGCTTGGATCCCTTGGGACAGGGAAGGGGCGAGCAGTACTTC. It codes for CASSLDPLGQGRGEQYF. Full variable domain (missing parts from reference TRBV5-4 and TRBJ2-7): ETGVTQSPTHLIKTRGQQVTLRCSSQSGHNTVSWYQQALGQGPQFIFQYYREEENGRGNFPPRFSGLQFPNYSSELNVNALELDDSALYLCASSLDPLGQGRGEQYFGPGTRLTVT.

V and J are TRBV7-8 and TRBJ1-6; D is possibly TRBD1 (5 bases). The CDR3 loop spans 15 amino acids. Germline V gene sequence: CDR1 SGHVS, CDR2 FQNEAQ. V was trimmed by 4 bases and J by 9 bases, leaving 16 bases between them. The CDR3 region is CASSSREGRSSPLHF. CDR3 in DNA: TGTGCCAGCAGCTCTAGGGAGGGGCGGAGTTCACCCCTCCACTTT.

The chain employs TRBV9 and TRBJ2-3; 8 nucleotides match TRBD1. J gave up 3 bases and V 0 bases, and 9 bases lay outside the gene matches. The CDR3 length is 17 residues. Germline values: CDR1 SGDLS, CDR2 YYNGEE. Here the CDR3 DNA reads TGTGCCAGCAGCGTAGGAGGGTCAGGGGGCGGGACAGATACGCAGTATTTT. Translated: CASSVGGSGGGTDTQYF.

The genes are TRBV6-6 and TRBJ2-3, with D perhaps TRBD2 (5 bases). V was shortened by 0 bases and J by 6 bases, with 10 bases between the two germline ends. CDR3 length: 14 residues. Germline assignment: CDR1 MNHNY and CDR2 SVGAGI (reference sequence). CDR3 sequence: CASSYSRVGDTQYF. DNA of the CDR3: TGTGCCAGCAGTTACTCGAGGGTGGGGGATACGCAGTATTTT.

The chain links TRBV14 to TRBJ1-3, with no clear D. The CDR3 totals 14 residues. V was cut by 1 base and J by 7 bases, with 11 bases left in between. Germline CDR1 and CDR2: SGHDN and FVKESK. CDR3 protein: CASSQGSHGNTIYF. Written as DNA, the CDR3 is TGTGCCAGCAGCCAAGGATCCCACGGGAACACCATATATTTT.

This sequence joins TRBV6-5 and TRBJ1-1, with D unresolved. V was clipped by 4 bases and J by 10 bases, with 13 bases between them. This CDR3 has 12 residues. CDR1 and CDR2 (germline): MNHEY, SVGAGI. The CDR3 DNA follows: TGTGCCAGCAGTTCCCGCTGGCGGGTAGCTTTCTTT. This codes for CASSSRWRVAFF.

The V and J genes are TRBV14 and TRBJ2-3; D is undetermined. V gave up 4 bases and J gave up 0 bases, with 5 bases separating them. CDR1 is SGHDN and CDR2 is FVKESK in the germline V gene. This CDR3 spans 13 amino acids. The CDR3 DNA follows: TGTGCCAGCAGCCTCCGGAGCACAGATACGCAGTATTTT. This sequence encodes CASSLRSTDTQYF. Using reference TRBV14 and TRBJ2-3 for the parts outside the CDR3, the full variable domain is EAGVTQFPSHSVIEKGQTVTLRCDPISGHDNLYWYRRVMGKEIKFLLHFVKESKQDESGMPNNRFLAERTGGTYSTLKVQPAELEDSGVYFCASSLRSTDTQYFGPGTRLTVL.

The gene calls are TRBV28 and TRBJ1-2, with TRBD1 identical over 7 bases. CDR3 length: 15 amino acids. V lost 5 bases and J lost 4; bases outside the gene matches: 10. Germline loops: CDR1 MDHEN, CDR2 SYDVKM. The CDR3 DNA follows: TGTGCCAGCAGTCCGCCCGGACAGGTTCCCTATGGCTACACCTTC. Encoded protein: CASSPPGQVPYGYTF.

The chain joins TRBV18 to TRBJ2-1, with D tentatively TRBD1 (6 bases). This CDR3 is 16 amino acids long. Germline-derived CDR1 and CDR2 are KGHSH and LQKENI. V lost 2 bases and J lost 8, with 19 bases in between. The CDR3 loop is CASSPSVGAMEYEQFF. The CDR3 nucleotides read TGTGCCAGCTCACCATCCGTGGGGGCGATGGAGTATGAGCAGTTCTTC.

This chain connects TRBV19 to TRBJ1-5; a weak D match, TRBD1 (5 bases). V dropped 4 bases and J dropped 7 bases, with 14 bases sitting between them. CDR3 length: 14 amino acids. Germline V gives CDR1 LNHDA, CDR2 SQIVND (reference sequence). CDR3 in amino acids: CASSTQGGGQPQHF. CDR3 nucleotide sequence: TGTGCCAGTAGTACCCAGGGAGGCGGGCAGCCCCAGCATTTT.

This clone has just a few counts. The chain couples TRBV5-1 to TRBJ2-2; TRBD2 agrees at 10 bases. The V segment lost 5 bases and the J segment 5 bases; nucleotides outside the gene matches: 12. Germline-derived CDR1 and CDR2 are SGHRS and YFSETQ. This CDR3 is built from 17 residues. The CDR3 protein is CASRLSGGPGRTGELFF. CDR3 nucleotides: TGCGCCAGCAGACTTAGCGGGGGGCCGGGGAGAACCGGGGAGCTGTTTTTT.